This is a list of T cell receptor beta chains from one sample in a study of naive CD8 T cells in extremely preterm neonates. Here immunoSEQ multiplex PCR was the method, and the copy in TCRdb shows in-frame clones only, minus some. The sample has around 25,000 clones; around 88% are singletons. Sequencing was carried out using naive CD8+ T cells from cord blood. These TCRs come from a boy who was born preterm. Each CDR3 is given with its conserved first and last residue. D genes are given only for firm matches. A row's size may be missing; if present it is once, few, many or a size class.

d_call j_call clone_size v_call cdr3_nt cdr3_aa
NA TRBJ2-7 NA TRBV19 TGTGCCAGTAGTAGCAGGACAGCCTACGAGCAGTACTTC CASSSRTAYEQYF
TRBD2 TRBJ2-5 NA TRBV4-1 TGCGCCAGCAGCCAAGAGGGACTAGCGGGGGAAGAGACCCAGTACTTC CASSQEGLAGEETQYF
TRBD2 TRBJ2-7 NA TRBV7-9 TGTGCCAGCAGCTTCCCGGGACTAGCGGGCGAGCAGTACTTC CASSFPGLAGEQYF
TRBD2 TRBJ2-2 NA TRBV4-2 TGTGCCAGCAGCCAAGATGCGGGGGGGCCCGGGGAGCTGTTTTTT CASSQDAGGPGELFF
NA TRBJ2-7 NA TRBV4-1 TGCGCCAGCAGCCAAGCGGGTTTTTACGAGCAGTACTTC CASSQAGFYEQYF
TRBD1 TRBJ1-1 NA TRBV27 TGTGCCAGCAGTTTAGGCAGGGGGACTGAAGCTTTCTTT CASSLGRGTEAFF
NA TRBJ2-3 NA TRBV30 TGTGCCTGGAGTACGGGACTGGGGACAGATACGCAGTATTTT CAWSTGLGTDTQYF
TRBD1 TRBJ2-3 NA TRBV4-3 TGCGCCAGCAGCCAAGATGGGACAGGGGGCACAGATACGCAGTATTTT CASSQDGTGGTDTQYF
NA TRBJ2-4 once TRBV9 TGTGCCAGCAGCGCAGGGGACATTCAGTACTTC CASSAGDIQYF
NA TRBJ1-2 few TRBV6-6 TGTGCCAGCAGTTACTCCGCTAACTATGGCTACACCTTC CASSYSANYGYTF
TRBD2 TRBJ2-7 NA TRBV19 TGTGCCAGTAGTATAACTAGCGGGGCCTACGAGCAGTACTTC CASSITSGAYEQYF
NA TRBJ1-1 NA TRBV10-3 TGTGCCATCAGTGAAAAAATGAACACTGAAGCTTTCTTT CAISEKMNTEAFF
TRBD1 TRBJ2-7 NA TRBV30 TGTGCCTGGGCCGGGACAGGGAGGTACGAGCAGTACTTC CAWAGTGRYEQYF